This TCR beta chain was observed in a study of vaccination effects on CD4 cells after COVID-19 (dated by TCRdb to the early 2020s). For context, the study as a whole: Participants received two doses of either the BNT162b2 or the mRNA-1273 mRNA SARS-CoV-2 vaccine. Pre-vaccine samples were drawn from a couple of convalescent patients 16 days and one week before the first dose, at 142 and 148 days after COVID-19 diagnosis. SARS-CoV-2 spike-specific CD4+ TCR repertoires from before and after mRNA vaccination were compared in COVID-19 convalescent patients and in infection-naive vaccine recipients. The full study included over 8 COVID-19 convalescent patients and several SARS-CoV-2-naive healthy vaccine recipients. The Oncomine TCR Beta short-read assay on an Illumina iSeq 100 was used to sequence cultures from other donors in the study. Paper-wide results and their limitations: For convalescent patients, new clones induced by the vaccine made up most of the post-vaccine spike-reactive repertoire, and these new clones were largely distinct from the clones induced by infection. Marked clonal contraction was observed in both infection-induced and vaccine-induced clones at late post-vaccination timepoints, consistent with waning T cell responses. Limitations of the study were the small number of convalescent patients and the absence of early post-infection timepoints.

The protocol used for the library was the immunoSEQ multiplex PCR assay. DNA from the cultured, isolated CD4+ T cells was subjected to TCR beta CDR3 sequencing. Regarding the original processing steps: Non-productive TCR sequences were discarded, and reads were trimmed to the CDR3 region, with only CDR3s of 7 or more amino acids retained. The MANAFEST web app was used to pick out antigen-specific clonotypes by comparing their expansion in peptide wells with that in reference cultures. To count as positive, a clone had to show expansion at FDR<0.05 compared with the reference and with all other wells, an odds ratio above 5, and a frequency above 0.1% in two replicate wells. Clonotypes significantly expanded in SARS-CoV-2 spike wells and in at least one common cold coronavirus spike condition were defined as cross-reactive. Levenshtein distance calculated with the stringdist R package was used to assess CDR3 similarity, and unrooted trees were constructed with ape in R 3.6.1. The table comes from immuneACCESS by way of TCRdb, which keeps in-frame sequences with V and J called. Part of the clones is missing from these tables; in studies checked, under half for an unresolved V gene and the rest for unknown reasons. For V, J and clone size, that table is used; D and trimming come from the DNA. Counted in this sample were under 20,000 clones; around four fifths of them appeared once. The ten largest clones capture around 16% of the sample.

Spanning cysteine to phenylalanine, the CDR3 consists of 13 amino acids. The read is trimmed to its CDR3 DNA, 39 bases read in frame from base 1. CDR1 and CDR2, looked up from the germline V gene, are SGHDT and YYEEEE. V is cut by 4 bases and J by 6 bases, and the space between the germline ends is 13 bases. A note on this clone: Its antigen has not been determined. No per-base quality is available; no much larger clone lies one base away.

In the ViraFEST assay, PBMC were stimulated with viral peptide pools, and TCR sequencing was then used to find antigen-specific CD4+ T cell clonotypes based on their expansion. After 10 to 11 days of culture, CD4+ T cells were isolated with the EasySep CD4+ T cell isolation kit. Convalescent patients had PCR-confirmed SARS-CoV-2 infection between March and December 2020, before Alpha, Beta and Delta variants emerged in the United States. Each well held roughly 2.2 million PBMC cultured in IMDM containing around 5.1% human AB serum, around 9.3 IU/ml IL-2 and gentamicin, along with 10 ug/ml peptides. On days 3 and 7, half of the culture medium was replaced with fresh IL-2-containing medium. Unless noted otherwise, every peptide stimulation condition was grown in triplicate wells. Using Ficoll-Paque Plus gradient centrifugation, PBMC were separated from whole blood and then either used fresh or cryopreserved at -140C. The spike proteins of SARS-CoV-2 and of the common cold coronaviruses HCoV-NL63, HCoV-OC43 and HCoV-229E were spanned by overlapping peptide pools. The QIAamp micro DNA kit was used to extract genomic DNA from the cultured CD4+ T cells.

This chain is built from TRBV5-6 and TRBJ1-1, with a weak D call of TRBD1 (6 bases match). The sample in question was CD4+ T cells from PBMCs cultured with SARS-CoV-2 spike peptides, obtained before COVID-19 vaccination. The cell subset or site label for this specimen denotes: SARS-CoV-2 spike overlapping peptide pool stimulation. The sequence was obtained from a human donor who had a prior SARS-CoV-2 infection. CDR3 protein: CASSLGGLSEAFF. In nucleotides, the sequence is TGTGCCAGCAGCCTAGGGGGTTTGTCTGAAGCTTTCTTT.